These 18 T cell receptor beta chains were all obtained from the same sample, sequenced in a study of T cell responses to AZD1222 COVID-19 vaccine. Data came from immunoSEQ multiplex PCR; TCRdb stores just in-frame clones and leaves some out. In the table there are 110,000 to 150,000 clones, around 89% of which are singletons. Material: peripheral blood, obtained on day 0 of AZD1222 vaccination. These receptors were obtained from an adult in good health.

The J gene is TRBJ2-7, the V gene TRBV30; D gene uncertain. The CDR3 loop spans 14 amino acids. Germline V CDR1 and CDR2: GTSNPN, SVGIG (reference sequence). V lost 1 base and J lost 4, with 14 bases in between. The CDR3 bases are TGTGCCTGGAGTGACAGTCCCCCCGCGTACGAGCAGTACTTC. It translates to CAWSDSPPAYEQYF. Filled out from reference TRBV30 and TRBJ2-7, the complete variable domain reads SQTIHQWPATLVQPVGSPLSLECTVEGTSNPNLYWYRQAAGRGLQLLFYSVGIGQISSEVPQNLSASRPQDRQFILSSKKLLLSDSGFYLCAWSDSPPAYEQYFGPGTRLTVT.

This CDR3 is CASRSTGGPANYGYTF. The CDR3 nucleotides are TGTGCCAGCAGGTCGACGGGGGGCCCTGCTAACTATGGCTACACCTTC. The J gene is TRBJ1-2, the V gene TRBV27; perhaps TRBD1 as D (6 bases). V lost 6 bases and J 0 bases, leaving 17 bases between the germline ends. Germline CDR1 MNHEY, CDR2 SMNVEV (reference sequence). The CDR3 covers 16 residues.

The V call is TRBV4-1, the J call TRBJ2-7; 12 positions agree with TRBD1. The CDR3 is 16 residues long. The junction had 12 bases not matched to a gene; V was cut back by 4 bases and J by 8 bases. Germline lookup yields CDR1 MGHRA and CDR2 YSYEKL. The CDR3 bases are TGCGCCAGCAGCCCTATACCTGGGACAGGGGGCTTCAAGCAGTACTTC. Protein product: CASSPIPGTGGFKQYF.

V usage is TRBV5-1 and J usage is TRBJ2-7; no definite D call. Germline assignment: CDR1 SGHRS and CDR2 YFSETQ. V was cut by 4 bases and J by 2 bases, with 13 bases left in between. The length of the CDR3 is 14 residues. CDR3 loop: CASSPPETTYEQYF. CDR3 bases: TGCGCCAGCAGCCCCCCGGAGACAACCTACGAGCAGTACTTC.

The chain couples TRBV5-6 to TRBJ2-7, with D possibly matching TRBD2 (5 bases). With 6 bases removed from V and 0 bases from J, the gap between germline ends came to 10 bases. This CDR3 has 13 residues. CDR1 SGHDT and CDR2 YYEEEE come from the germline V gene. The CDR3 sequence: CASTAGNSYEQYF. The CDR3 DNA sequence: TGTGCCAGCACCGCGGGCAACTCCTACGAGCAGTACTTC.

The chain uses TRBV28 and TRBJ2-7; 8 nucleotides line up with TRBD2. J gave up 7 bases and V 2 bases, and 7 bases lay outside the gene matches. The CDR3 runs 14 residues. Per the germline V gene, CDR1 is MDHEN and CDR2 is SYDVKM. This CDR3 reads CASSLGSGRREQYF. Here the CDR3 DNA reads TGTGCCAGCAGTTTAGGGAGCGGGAGAAGGGAGCAGTACTTC.

The gene calls are TRBV2 and TRBJ2-5; tentative D call: TRBD1 (6 bases). Germline V gene data show CDR1 as SNHLY and CDR2 as FYNNEI. Trimming removed 1 base from V and 1 base from J, with 10 bases in between. This CDR3 has 15 residues. The CDR3 region has the DNA TGTGCCAGCAGTGAAGTTGGGACACGCCAAGAGACCCAGTACTTC. Amino acid sequence: CASSEVGTRQETQYF.

This chain connects TRBV24-1 to TRBJ1-5, with TRBD1 matching 7 bases. Germline V gives CDR1 KGHDR, CDR2 SFDVKD. The junction had 2 bases not matched to a gene; V was cut back by 2 bases and J by 2 bases. The length of the CDR3 is 15 residues. CDR3 DNA: TGTGCCACCAGTGATTCCGGACAGGGCAATCAGCCCCAGCATTTT. It specifies CATSDSGQGNQPQHF.

The V gene is TRBV7-9, the J gene TRBJ1-1; no clear D. Germline V gives CDR1 SEHNR, CDR2 FQNEAQ (reference sequence). This CDR3 has 15 amino acids. V lost 1 base and J 0 bases, leaving 9 bases between the germline ends. DNA for the CDR3: TGTGCCAGCAGCTTAGGAAGGGTTATGAACACTGAAGCTTTCTTT. Amino acids: CASSLGRVMNTEAFF.

The gene calls are TRBV20-1 and TRBJ1-3; D gene unclear. V lost 3 bases and J lost 7, with 7 bases in between. This CDR3 contains 11 residues. CDR1 DFQATT and CDR2 SNEGSKA come from the germline V gene (reference sequence). The CDR3 DNA sequence: TGCAGTGCTAGTGGCCGGAACACCATATATTTT. Translation: CSASGRNTIYF.

The CDR3 reads CASSELGLGYTQYF. The CDR3 coding sequence is TGTGCCAGCAGTGAATTGGGCCTGGGGTATACGCAGTATTTT. The chain combines TRBV6-1 with TRBJ2-3; D not certain. Germline V gene sequence: CDR1 MNHNS, CDR2 SASEGT. The V end lost 2 bases, the J end lost 7 bases, and 13 bases lay between the germline ends. This CDR3 has 14 amino acids.

V and J are TRBV9 and TRBJ1-2; 11 positions match TRBD1. CDR3 size: 15 residues. Germline V gene sequence: CDR1 SGDLS, CDR2 YYNGEE. The J segment lost 8 bases and the V segment lost 4 bases, leaving 10 bases of the junction unmatched. Written as DNA, the CDR3 is TGTGCCAGCAGCACCGCGGACAGGGGGCGTTACGGCTACACCTTC. Protein sequence: CASSTADRGRYGYTF. Full variable domain (remainder filled in from reference TRBV9 and TRBJ1-2): DSGVTQTPKHLITATGQRVTLRCSPRSGDLSVYWYQQSLDQGLQFLIQYYNGEERAKGNILERFSAQQFPDLHSELNLSSLELGDSALYFCASSTADRGRYGYTFGSGTRLTVV.

The rearrangement uses TRBV29-1 and TRBJ2-2; tentatively, D is TRBD1 (6 bases). The CDR3 length is 15 residues. V lost 6 bases and J 1 base, leaving 15 bases between the germline ends. Germline V lookup: CDR1 SQVTM, CDR2 ANQGSEA. CDR3 nucleotide sequence: TGCAGCGTCCTCAACAGGGATTGGAACACCGGGGAGCTGTTTTTT. Residues: CSVLNRDWNTGELFF.

The rearrangement links TRBV3-1 (or the pseudogene TRBV3-2) to TRBJ1-4; D is unresolved. With 1 base removed from V and 0 bases from J, the gap between germline ends came to 3 bases. CDR3 length equals 14 residues. Germline lookup yields CDR1 LGHDT and CDR2 YNNKEL (reference sequence). CDR3 sequence (DNA): TGTGCCAGCAGCCAAGTAACAACTAATGAAAAACTGTTTTTT. Its protein product is CASSQVTTNEKLFF.

The chain recombines TRBV18 with TRBJ1-1; 7 nucleotides line up with TRBD1. J lost 1 base, V lost 8 bases, and 4 bases had no gene match. CDR3 length: 13 amino acids. Germline assignment: CDR1 KGHSH and CDR2 LQKENI. The CDR3 spells CASGRTGNTEAFF. CDR3 DNA sequence: TGTGCCAGCGGACGGACAGGGAACACTGAAGCTTTCTTT.

The chain has TRBV7-9 and TRBJ1-2; D possibly corresponds to TRBD1 (6 bases). CDR3 length: 16 residues. Per germline, CDR1 SEHNR and CDR2 FQNEAQ (reference sequence). V was pared by 4 bases and J by 2 bases, with 17 bases between. As DNA, the CDR3 is TGTGCCAGCAGCTCAAAGGGGGGGATTTCGAACTATGGCTACACCTTC. The encoded protein is CASSSKGGISNYGYTF.

The genes are TRBV6-1 and TRBJ1-1; D is ambiguous. Germline V gives CDR1 MNHNS, CDR2 SASEGT. This CDR3 is 11 amino acids long. With 6 bases removed from V and 11 bases from J, the gap between germline ends came to 13 bases. CDR3 region: CASRAGLPAFF. The CDR3 DNA follows: TGTGCCAGCAGAGCCGGGCTCCCGGCTTTCTTT.

The chain combines TRBV5-1 with TRBJ1-2; TRBD1 might be the D (5 bases). The germline V gene encodes CDR1 SGHRS and CDR2 YFSETQ. The CDR3 contains 15 residues. The V end was cut by 4 bases, the J end by 3 bases, with 16 bases between. The CDR3 here is CASSRGGSLDYGYTF. DNA of the CDR3: TGCGCCAGCAGCCGCGGGGGTTCTTTGGACTATGGCTACACCTTC.